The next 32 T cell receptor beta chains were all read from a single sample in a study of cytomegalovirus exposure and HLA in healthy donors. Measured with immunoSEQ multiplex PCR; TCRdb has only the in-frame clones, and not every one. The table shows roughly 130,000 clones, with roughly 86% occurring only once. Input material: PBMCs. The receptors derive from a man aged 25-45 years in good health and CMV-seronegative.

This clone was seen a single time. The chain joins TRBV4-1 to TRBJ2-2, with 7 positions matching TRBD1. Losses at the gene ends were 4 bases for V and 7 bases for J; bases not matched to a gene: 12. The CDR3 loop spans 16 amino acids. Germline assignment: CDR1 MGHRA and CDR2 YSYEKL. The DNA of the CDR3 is TGCGCCAGCAGCCTATCCCAGGGGGTCAAGCACGGGGAGCTGTTTTTT. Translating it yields CASSLSQGVKHGELFF.

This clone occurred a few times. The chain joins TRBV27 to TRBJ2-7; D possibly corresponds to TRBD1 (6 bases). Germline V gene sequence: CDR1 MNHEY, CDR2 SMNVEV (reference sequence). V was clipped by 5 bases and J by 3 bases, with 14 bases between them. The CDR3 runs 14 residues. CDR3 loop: CASSSLDRSYEQYF. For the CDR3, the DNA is TGTGCCAGCAGTAGCTTAGACAGGAGCTACGAGCAGTACTTC.

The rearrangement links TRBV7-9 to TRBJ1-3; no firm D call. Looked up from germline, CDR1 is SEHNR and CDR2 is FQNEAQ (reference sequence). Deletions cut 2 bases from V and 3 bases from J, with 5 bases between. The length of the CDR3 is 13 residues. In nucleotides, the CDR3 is TGTGCCAGCAGCTTATCCGTTGGAAACACCATATATTTT. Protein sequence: CASSLSVGNTIYF.

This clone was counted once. The CDR3 is CASRKTGIDEQYF. In nucleotides, the CDR3 is TGTGCCAGCAGAAAGACAGGGATCGACGAGCAGTACTTC. The J gene is TRBJ2-7, the V gene TRBV28; TRBD1 aligns across 7 bases. With 6 bases clipped from V and 5 bases from J, the junction kept 7 bases outside the gene matches. Germline V gives CDR1 MDHEN, CDR2 SYDVKM. The CDR3 consists of 13 residues.

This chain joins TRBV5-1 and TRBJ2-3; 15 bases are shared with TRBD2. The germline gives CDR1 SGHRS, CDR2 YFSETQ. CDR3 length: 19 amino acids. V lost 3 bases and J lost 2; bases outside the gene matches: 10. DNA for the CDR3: TGCGCCAGCAGCTCGGGACTAGCGGGGGGTCCCTCTTCCACAGATACGCAGTATTTT. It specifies CASSSGLAGGPSSTDTQYF.

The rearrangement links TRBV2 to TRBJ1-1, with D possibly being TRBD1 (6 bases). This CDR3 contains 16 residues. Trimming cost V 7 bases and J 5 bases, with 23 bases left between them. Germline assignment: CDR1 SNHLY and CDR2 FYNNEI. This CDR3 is CASIPDFRGARTEAFF. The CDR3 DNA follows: TGTGCCAGCATCCCGGATTTTCGGGGGGCGAGGACTGAAGCTTTCTTT.

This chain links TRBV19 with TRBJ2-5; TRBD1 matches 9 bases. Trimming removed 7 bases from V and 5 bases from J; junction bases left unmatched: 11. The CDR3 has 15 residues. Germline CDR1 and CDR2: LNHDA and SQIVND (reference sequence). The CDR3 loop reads CASTLDRGGTETQYF. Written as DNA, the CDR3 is TGTGCCAGTACCCTGGACAGGGGAGGAACGGAGACCCAGTACTTC. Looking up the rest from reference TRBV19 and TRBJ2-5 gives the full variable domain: DGGITQSPKYLFRKEGQNVTLSCEQNLNHDAMYWYRQDPGQGLRLIYYSQIVNDFQKGDIAEGYSVSREKKESFPLTVTSAQKNPTAFYLCASTLDRGGTETQYFGPGTRLLVL.

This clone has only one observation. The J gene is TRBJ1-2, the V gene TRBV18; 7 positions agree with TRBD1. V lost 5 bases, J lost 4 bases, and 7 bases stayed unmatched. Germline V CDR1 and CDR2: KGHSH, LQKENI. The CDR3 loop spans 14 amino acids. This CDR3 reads CASSDDRAGYGYTF. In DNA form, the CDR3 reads TGTGCCAGCTCAGACGACAGGGCTGGCTATGGCTACACCTTC.

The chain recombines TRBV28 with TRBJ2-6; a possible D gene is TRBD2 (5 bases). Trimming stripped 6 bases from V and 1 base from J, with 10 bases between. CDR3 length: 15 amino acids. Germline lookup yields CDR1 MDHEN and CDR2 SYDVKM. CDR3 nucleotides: TGTGCCAGCAGCACCCGGGGTTCTGGGGCCAACGTCCTGACTTTC. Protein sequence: CASSTRGSGANVLTF.

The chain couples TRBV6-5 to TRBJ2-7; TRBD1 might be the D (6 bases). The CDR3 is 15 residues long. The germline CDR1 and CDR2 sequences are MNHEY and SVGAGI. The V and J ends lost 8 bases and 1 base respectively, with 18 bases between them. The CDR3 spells CASRFRGYGSYEQYF. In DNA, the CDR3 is TGTGCCAGCCGCTTCAGGGGATATGGGTCCTACGAGCAGTACTTC.

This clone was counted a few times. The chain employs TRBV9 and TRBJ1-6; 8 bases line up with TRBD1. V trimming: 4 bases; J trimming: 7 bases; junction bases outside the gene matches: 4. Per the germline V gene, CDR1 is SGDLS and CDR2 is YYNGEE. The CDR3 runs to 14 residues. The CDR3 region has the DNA TGTGCCAGCAGCCCGGGACAGGAGAATTCACCCCTCCACTTT. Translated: CASSPGQENSPLHF.

The CDR3 DNA sequence: TGTGCCAGCAGCTTTCGACCAAACCCCCCAGGGGAAGGCAATCAGCCCCAGCATTTT. This sequence encodes CASSFRPNPPGEGNQPQHF. The V gene is TRBV7-2, the J gene TRBJ1-5; possible D gene TRBD1, 6 bases. V was pared by 3 bases and J by 2 bases, with 23 bases between. CDR1 SGHTA and CDR2 FQGNSA come from the germline V gene. The CDR3 is 19 amino acids. The complete variable domain, with remaining parts taken from reference TRBV7-2 and TRBJ1-5, reads GAGVSQSPSNKVTEKGKDVELRCDPISGHTALYWYRQSLGQGLEFLIYFQGNSAPDKSGLPSDRFSAERTGGSVSTLTIQRTQQEDSAVYLCASSFRPNPPGEGNQPQHFGDGTRLSIL.

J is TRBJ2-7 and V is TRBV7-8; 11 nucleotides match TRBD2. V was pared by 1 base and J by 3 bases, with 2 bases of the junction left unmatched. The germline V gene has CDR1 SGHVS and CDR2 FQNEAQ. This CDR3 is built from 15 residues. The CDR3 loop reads CASSLVTSGGYEQYF. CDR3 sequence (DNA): TGTGCCAGCAGCTTAGTTACTAGCGGGGGCTACGAGCAGTACTTC.

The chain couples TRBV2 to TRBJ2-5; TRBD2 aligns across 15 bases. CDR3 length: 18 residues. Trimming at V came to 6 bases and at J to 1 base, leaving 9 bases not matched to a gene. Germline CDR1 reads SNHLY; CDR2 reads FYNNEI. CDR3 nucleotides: TGTGCCAGCAGACTGGGACTAGCGGGGGGAGGGCGCCAAGAGACCCAGTACTTC. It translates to CASRLGLAGGGRQETQYF. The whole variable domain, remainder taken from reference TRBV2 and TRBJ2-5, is EPEVTQTPSHQVTQMGQEVILRCVPISNHLYFYWYRQILGQKVEFLVSFYNNEISEKSEIFDDQFSVERPDGSNFTLKIRSTKLEDSAMYFCASRLGLAGGGRQETQYFGPGTRLLVL.

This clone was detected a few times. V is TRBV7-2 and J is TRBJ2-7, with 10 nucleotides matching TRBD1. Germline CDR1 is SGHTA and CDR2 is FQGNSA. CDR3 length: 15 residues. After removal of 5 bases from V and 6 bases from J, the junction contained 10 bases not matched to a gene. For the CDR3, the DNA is TGTGCCAGCAGCCCCAGGGGACAGGGGATCGGCGAGCAGTACTTC. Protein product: CASSPRGQGIGEQYF.

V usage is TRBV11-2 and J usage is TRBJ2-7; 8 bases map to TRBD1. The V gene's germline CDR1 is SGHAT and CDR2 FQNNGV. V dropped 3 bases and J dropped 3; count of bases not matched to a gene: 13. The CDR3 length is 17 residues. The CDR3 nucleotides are TGTGCCAGCAGCTTGACAGCCCGGACAGGGCTACTCTACGAGCAGTACTTC. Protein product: CASSLTARTGLLYEQYF.

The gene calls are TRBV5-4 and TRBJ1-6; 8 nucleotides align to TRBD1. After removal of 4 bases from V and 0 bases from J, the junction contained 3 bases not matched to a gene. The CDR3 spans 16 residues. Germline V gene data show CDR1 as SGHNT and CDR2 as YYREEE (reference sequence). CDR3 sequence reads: CASSRTGSSYNSPLHF. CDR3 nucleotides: TGTGCCAGCAGCAGGACAGGGAGCTCCTATAATTCACCCCTCCACTTT.

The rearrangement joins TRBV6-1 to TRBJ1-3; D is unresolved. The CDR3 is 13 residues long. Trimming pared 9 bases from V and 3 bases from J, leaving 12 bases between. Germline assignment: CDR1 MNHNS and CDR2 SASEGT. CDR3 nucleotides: TGTGCCAGTGTGGCAGGCAGTGGAAACACCATATATTTT. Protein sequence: CASVAGSGNTIYF.

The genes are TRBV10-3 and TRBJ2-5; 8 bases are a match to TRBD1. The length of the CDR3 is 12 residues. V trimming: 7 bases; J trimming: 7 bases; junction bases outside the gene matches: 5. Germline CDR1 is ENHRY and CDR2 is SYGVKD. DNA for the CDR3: TGTGCCATCATGACAGGGGAAAGGACCCAGTACTTC. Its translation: CAIMTGERTQYF.

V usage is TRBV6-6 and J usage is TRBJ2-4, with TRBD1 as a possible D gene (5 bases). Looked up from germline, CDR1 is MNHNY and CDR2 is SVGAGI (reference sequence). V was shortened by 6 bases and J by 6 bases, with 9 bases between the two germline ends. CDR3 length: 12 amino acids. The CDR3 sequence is CASSRQLNIQYF. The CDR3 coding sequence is TGTGCCAGCAGCAGACAGTTAAACATTCAGTACTTC.

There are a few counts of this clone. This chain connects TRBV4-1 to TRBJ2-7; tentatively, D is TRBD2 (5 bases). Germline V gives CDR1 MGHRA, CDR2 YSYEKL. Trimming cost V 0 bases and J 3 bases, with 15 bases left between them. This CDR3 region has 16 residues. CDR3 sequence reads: CASSQESVGVGYEQYF. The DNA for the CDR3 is TGCGCCAGCAGCCAAGAGAGTGTGGGAGTAGGCTACGAGCAGTACTTC.

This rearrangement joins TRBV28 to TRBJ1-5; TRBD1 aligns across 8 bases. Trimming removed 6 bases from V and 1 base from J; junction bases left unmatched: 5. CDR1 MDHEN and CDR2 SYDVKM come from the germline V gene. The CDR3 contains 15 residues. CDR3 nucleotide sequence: TGTGCCAGCAGAGACAGGGGAAGAAGCAATCAGCCCCAGCATTTT. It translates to CASRDRGRSNQPQHF.

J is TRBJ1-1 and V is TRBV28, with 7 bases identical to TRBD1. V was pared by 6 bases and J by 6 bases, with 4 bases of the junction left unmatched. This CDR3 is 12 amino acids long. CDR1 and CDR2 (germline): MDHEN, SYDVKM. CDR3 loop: CASRGTEPEAFF. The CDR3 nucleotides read TGTGCCAGCAGGGGGACAGAGCCTGAAGCTTTCTTT.

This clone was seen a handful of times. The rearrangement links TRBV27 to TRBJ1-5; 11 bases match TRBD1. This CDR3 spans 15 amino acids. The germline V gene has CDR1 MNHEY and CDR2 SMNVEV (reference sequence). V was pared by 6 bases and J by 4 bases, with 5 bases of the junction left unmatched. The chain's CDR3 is CASRIGQGANQPQHF. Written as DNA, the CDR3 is TGTGCCAGCAGAATAGGACAGGGGGCGAATCAGCCCCAGCATTTT.

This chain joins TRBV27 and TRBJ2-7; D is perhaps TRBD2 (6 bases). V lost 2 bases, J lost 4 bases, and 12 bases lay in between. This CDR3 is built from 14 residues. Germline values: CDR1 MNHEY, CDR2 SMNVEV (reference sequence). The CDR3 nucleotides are TGTGCCAGCAGTTTAGGCGGGGATTCGTACGAGCAGTACTTC. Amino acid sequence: CASSLGGDSYEQYF.

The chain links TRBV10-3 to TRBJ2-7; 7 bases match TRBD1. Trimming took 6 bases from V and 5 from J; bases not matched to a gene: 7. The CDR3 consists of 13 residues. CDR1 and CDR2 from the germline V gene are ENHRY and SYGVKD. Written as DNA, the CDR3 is TGTGCCATCAGCTCGCAGGGGGTCCACGAGCAGTACTTC. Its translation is CAISSQGVHEQYF.

The DNA for the CDR3 is TGTGCCAGCAAGGGACAGGGGACCTCTGGAAACACCATATATTTT. Its protein product is CASKGQGTSGNTIYF. The J gene is TRBJ1-3, the V gene TRBV5-8, with 10 bases that match TRBD1. V shed 6 bases, J shed 0 bases, and the junction held 3 bases outside the gene matches. The CDR3 spans 15 residues. Germline values: CDR1 SGHTS, CDR2 YDEGEE.

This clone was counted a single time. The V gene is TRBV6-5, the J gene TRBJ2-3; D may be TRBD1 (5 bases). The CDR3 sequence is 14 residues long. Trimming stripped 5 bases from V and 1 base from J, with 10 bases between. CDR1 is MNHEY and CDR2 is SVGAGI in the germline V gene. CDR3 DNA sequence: TGTGCCAGCAGTCGACAGAAAGGCACAGATACGCAGTATTTT. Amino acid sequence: CASSRQKGTDTQYF.

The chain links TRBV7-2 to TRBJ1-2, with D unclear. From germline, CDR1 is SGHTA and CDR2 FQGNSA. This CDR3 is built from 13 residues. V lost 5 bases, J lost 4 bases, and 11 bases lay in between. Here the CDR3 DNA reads TGTGCCAGCAGCCCCCCGGAGATCTATGGCTACACCTTC. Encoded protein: CASSPPEIYGYTF.

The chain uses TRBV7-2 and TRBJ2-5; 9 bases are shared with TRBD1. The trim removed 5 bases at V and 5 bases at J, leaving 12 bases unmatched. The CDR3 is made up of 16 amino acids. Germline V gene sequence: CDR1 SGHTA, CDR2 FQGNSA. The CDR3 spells CASSQRGQGAWETQYF. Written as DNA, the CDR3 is TGTGCCAGCAGCCAGCGGGGACAGGGTGCCTGGGAGACCCAGTACTTC.

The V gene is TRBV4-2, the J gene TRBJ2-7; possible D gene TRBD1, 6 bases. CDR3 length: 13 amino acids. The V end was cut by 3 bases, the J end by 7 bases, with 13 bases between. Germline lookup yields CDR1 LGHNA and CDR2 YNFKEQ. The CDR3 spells CASSQSPQGEQYF. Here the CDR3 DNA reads TGTGCCAGCAGCCAGAGTCCCCAGGGGGAGCAGTACTTC.

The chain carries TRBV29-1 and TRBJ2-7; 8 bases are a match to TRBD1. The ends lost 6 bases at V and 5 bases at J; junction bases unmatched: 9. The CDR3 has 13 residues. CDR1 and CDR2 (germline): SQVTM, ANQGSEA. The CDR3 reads CSVTDRVPDEQYF. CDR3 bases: TGCAGCGTAACGGACAGGGTACCCGACGAGCAGTACTTC.